These 21 T cell receptor beta chains share one sample of origin, sequenced in a study of cytomegalovirus exposure and HLA in healthy donors. The PCR ran on 60 Vbeta and 13 Jbeta primers. Sequenced by immunoSEQ multiplex PCR; TCRdb stores in-frame clones only, minus some. The sample lists 100,000 or so clones; 65% to 85% were seen once. Sequenced material: PBMCs. The receptors were gathered from a male donor in good health and CMV-seronegative.

This clone came up once. The chain has TRBV5-1 and TRBJ2-5, with D perhaps TRBD2 (6 bases). The DNA end favors TRBJ2-7, so the J call may be wrong. This CDR3 has 14 amino acids. The germline CDR1 and CDR2 sequences are SGHRS and YFSETQ. In nucleotides, the CDR3 is TGCGCCAGCAGCTTGGGAGGAGGGAGCTACGAGCAGTACTTC. It yields the protein CASSLGGGSYEQYF.

The chain joins TRBV18 to TRBJ1-3; D unresolved. This CDR3 is built from 16 residues. CDR1 is KGHSH, CDR2 LQKENI, per germline. The V gene lost 0 bases and the J gene lost 0 bases, with 9 bases spanning the gap. The CDR3 sequence is CASSPPIRYSGNTIYF. The CDR3 DNA reads TGTGCCAGCTCACCACCGATCAGATACTCTGGAAACACCATATATTTT.

CDR3 loop: CAWREQQAGSNQPQHF. In DNA form, the CDR3 reads TGTGCCTGGAGAGAACAACAGGCAGGCAGCAATCAGCCCCAGCATTTT. The chain links TRBV30 to TRBJ1-5; maybe TRBD1 (5 bases). V lost 3 bases and J 1 base, leaving 16 bases between the germline ends. The CDR3 consists of 16 residues. Per the germline V gene, CDR1 is GTSNPN and CDR2 is SVGIG (reference sequence).

V and J are TRBV7-3 and TRBJ2-2; D may be TRBD1 (5 bases). Germline values: CDR1 SGHTA, CDR2 FQGTGA. V lost 6 bases, J lost 0 bases, and 8 bases lay in between. CDR3 length equals 14 residues. The CDR3 region is CASRTDSNTGELFF. The CDR3 nucleotides are TGTGCCAGCAGGACAGATTCGAACACCGGGGAGCTGTTTTTT.

The J gene is TRBJ2-3, the V gene TRBV7-2; TRBD2 might be the D (6 bases). The germline gives CDR1 SGHTA, CDR2 FQGNSA. The CDR3 contains 14 residues. Trimming left V 7 bases short and J 6 bases short, with 17 bases between. The CDR3 DNA follows: TGTGCCAGCACTGTCTCCCGGGGGTCGGATACGCAGTATTTT. It encodes CASTVSRGSDTQYF.

The CDR3: CAITQLAGGSYNEQFF. In nucleotides, the CDR3 is TGTGCCATCACCCAACTAGCGGGAGGTTCCTACAATGAGCAGTTCTTC. J is TRBJ2-1 and V is TRBV10-3, with TRBD2 matching 12 bases. Germline loops: CDR1 ENHRY, CDR2 SYGVKD. The CDR3 is 16 residues long. V was clipped by 7 bases and J by 1 base; unmatched bases: 5.

This chain joins TRBV7-2 and TRBJ2-7, with a weak D call TRBD1 (6 bases). Germline assignment: CDR1 SGHTA and CDR2 FQGNSA. CDR3 length: 14 residues. The V end lost 2 bases, the J end lost 2 bases, and 10 bases lay between the germline ends. The CDR3 protein is CASSLLGQPYEQYF. Here the CDR3 DNA reads TGTGCCAGCAGCTTACTAGGACAGCCCTACGAGCAGTACTTC.

This clone came up once. The chain links TRBV16 to TRBJ2-7; no clear D. CDR1 KGHSY and CDR2 FQNENV come from the germline V gene. Trimming pared 2 bases from V and 6 bases from J, leaving 14 bases between. This CDR3 is 14 amino acids long. This CDR3 reads CASSQTWPPGEQYF. DNA for the CDR3: TGTGCCAGCAGCCAAACGTGGCCACCGGGCGAGCAGTACTTC.

The chain is built from TRBV10-3 and TRBJ2-2, with 7 bases lining up with TRBD1. The trim removed 5 bases at V and 5 bases at J, leaving 14 bases unmatched. The germline V gene encodes CDR1 ENHRY and CDR2 SYGVKD. This CDR3 is built from 17 residues. The CDR3: CAISKGSDRVGTGELFF. For the CDR3, the DNA is TGTGCCATCAGTAAGGGGTCCGACAGGGTAGGAACCGGGGAGCTGTTTTTT.

The genes are TRBV27 and TRBJ2-1, with 8 positions matching TRBD1. After removal of 5 bases from V and 2 bases from J, the junction contained 5 bases not matched to a gene. The CDR3 is made up of 15 amino acids. Looked up from germline, CDR1 is MNHEY and CDR2 is SMNVEV (reference sequence). The CDR3 is CASSAVQGAYNEQFF. The CDR3 DNA is TGTGCCAGCAGTGCCGTACAGGGGGCCTACAATGAGCAGTTCTTC.

This chain's CDR3 is CASSTPGQGWNEQFF. In nucleotides, the CDR3 is TGTGCCAGCAGTACTCCGGGACAGGGGTGGAATGAGCAGTTCTTC. The chain couples TRBV27 to TRBJ2-1, with TRBD1 matching over 10 bases. The CDR3 spans 15 residues. The V segment lost 5 bases and the J segment 7 bases; nucleotides outside the gene matches: 8. CDR1 and CDR2 (germline): MNHEY, SMNVEV (reference sequence).

This clone was recorded only once. The rearrangement links TRBV29-1 to TRBJ2-7, with 9 bases aligning to TRBD1. J was trimmed by 0 bases and V by 7 bases; bases with no gene match: 1. The CDR3 covers 12 residues. Germline V gene lookup returns CDR1 SQVTM and CDR2 ANQGSEA. The CDR3 loop is CSGGQGSYEQYF. The CDR3 nucleotides read TGCAGCGGGGGACAGGGCTCCTACGAGCAGTACTTC.

Here the CDR3 reads CASSPTGGLVQAFF. The CDR3 nucleotides are TGTGCCAGCAGTCCGACAGGGGGCTTGGTTCAAGCTTTCTTT. The chain has TRBV6-4 and TRBJ1-1; 10 nucleotides match TRBD1. The CDR3 length is 14 residues. Germline V gene data show CDR1 as MRHNA and CDR2 as SNTAGT. V lost 5 bases to trimming and J lost 9 bases; unmatched junction nucleotides: 9.

The chain has TRBV29-1 and TRBJ2-1, with unresolved D. CDR3 size: 12 residues. Germline loops: CDR1 SQVTM, CDR2 ANQGSEA. V shed 4 bases and J shed 4 bases, with 8 bases lying between them. This chain's CDR3 is CSVGFEYNEQFF. DNA for the CDR3: TGCAGCGTTGGTTTCGAGTACAATGAGCAGTTCTTC.

This chain uses TRBV5-1 with TRBJ2-5; 7 bases line up with TRBD2. This CDR3 is built from 15 residues. V shed 3 bases and J 5 bases; nucleotides not matched to a gene: 10. The germline gives CDR1 SGHRS, CDR2 YFSETQ. The CDR3 DNA follows: TGCGCCAGCAGCTACAGCCCGGGAGGTCGGGAGACCCAGTACTTC. As protein: CASSYSPGGRETQYF.

This chain uses TRBV7-8 with TRBJ2-6; D call uncertain. The CDR3 length is 15 residues. V lost 2 bases, J lost 0 bases, and 5 bases lay in between. CDR1 and CDR2 (germline): SGHVS, FQNEAQ. CDR3: CASSLLSSGANVLTF. The DNA of the CDR3 is TGTGCCAGCAGCTTACTGAGCTCTGGGGCCAACGTCCTGACTTTC.

The rearrangement uses TRBV7-9 and TRBJ2-5; 10 bases match TRBD2. Germline V gene sequence: CDR1 SEHNR, CDR2 FQNEAQ (reference sequence). This CDR3 region has 15 residues. V dropped 2 bases and J dropped 5; count of bases not matched to a gene: 5. The CDR3 nucleotides are TGTGCCAGCAGCTTAATCGCTAGCGGGAGTGAGACCCAGTACTTC. This encodes CASSLIASGSETQYF.

The chain uses TRBV6-1 and TRBJ2-5, with D tentatively TRBD1 (5 bases). The V gene's germline CDR1 is MNHNS and CDR2 SASEGT. The CDR3 covers 13 residues. V lost 6 bases, J lost 4 bases, and 12 bases lay in between. The CDR3 DNA reads TGTGCCAGCAGACCCAGGGCAGGAGAGACCCAGTACTTC. Its protein is CASRPRAGETQYF.

The rearrangement links TRBV7-2 to TRBJ1-5; D gene uncertain. Germline V gene lookup returns CDR1 SGHTA and CDR2 FQGNSA. V was trimmed by 0 bases and J by 5 bases, leaving 11 bases between them. This CDR3 has 15 amino acids. The CDR3 DNA sequence: TGTGCCAGCAGCTTAGCAGTCCACAGCTATCAGCCCCAGCATTTT. Its protein is CASSLAVHSYQPQHF.

This chain uses TRBV7-2 with TRBJ1-2; 8 bases fit TRBD1. V dropped 4 bases and J dropped 3; count of bases not matched to a gene: 7. The CDR3 covers 15 residues. The V gene's germline CDR1 is SGHTA and CDR2 FQGNSA. The chain's CDR3 is CASSSPDRADYGYTF. In DNA form, the CDR3 reads TGTGCCAGCAGCTCCCCGGACAGGGCGGACTATGGCTACACCTTC.

For the CDR3, the DNA is TGTGCCAGCAGTTTGCCGGGCACCGGGGAGCTGTTTTTT. Translated: CASSLPGTGELFF. This sequence joins TRBV28 and TRBJ2-2, with D unclear. Looked up from germline, CDR1 is MDHEN and CDR2 is SYDVKM. The CDR3 totals 13 residues. Trimming took off 3 bases at V and 4 bases at J, with 6 bases between the two ends. Looking up the rest from reference TRBV28 and TRBJ2-2 gives the full variable domain: DVKVTQSSRYLVKRTGEKVFLECVQDMDHENMFWYRQDPGLGLRLIYFSYDVKMKEKGDIPEGYSVSREKKERFSLILESASTNQTSMYLCASSLPGTGELFFGEGSRLTVL.